Shown below are 29 T cell receptor beta chains from a single sample sequenced in a study of blood T cells in healthy people across ages. It was with a sample-barcoded 5' primer and a J-beta primer mix that a second PCR of about 6 to 11 cycles was run. TCRdb independently ran MiXCR on the 5' RACE reads; one entry per CDR3 protein. The sample has some 700,000 distinct CDR3 sequences, about a fifth seen once; the top ten hold around a fifth. Sequenced sample: blood. Source of these receptors: a man between 65 and 85 years old in good health.

V usage is TRBV5-8 and J usage is TRBJ2-5; TRBD1 might be the D (5 bases). V was pared by 1 base and J by 5 bases, with 12 bases between. This CDR3 has 14 residues. Germline V lookup: CDR1 SGHTS, CDR2 YDEGEE. The CDR3 nucleotides are TGTGCCAGCAGCTTGTCCAGGGTTAGGGAGACCCAGTACTTC. Translating it yields CASSLSRVRETQYF.

The chain is built from TRBV4-1 and TRBJ2-1, with 8 nucleotides matching TRBD2. Germline CDR1 is MGHRA and CDR2 is YSYEKL. The CDR3 has 14 amino acids. Trimming took 8 bases from V and 7 from J; bases not matched to a gene: 10. The DNA for the CDR3 is TGCGCCAGCCGTCGGGAGGGCCATTTGAATGAGCAGTTCTTC. Encoded protein: CASRREGHLNEQFF.

This clonotype was picked up a small number of times. The V call is TRBV20-1, the J call TRBJ2-5; weak D call: TRBD1 (6 bases). The end of the DNA is better explained by TRBJ2-1, so the J call may be wrong. The V gene's germline CDR1 is DFQATT and CDR2 SNEGSKA (reference sequence). CDR3 length: 11 residues. The chain's CDR3 is CSAERGMEQFF. As DNA, the CDR3 is TGCAGTGCTGAGAGGGGGATGGAGCAGTTCTTC.

This clonotype has more than one count but fewer than ten. The V and J genes are TRBV5-1 and TRBJ2-1; no reliable D call. The tail of the sequence fits TRBJ2-7 better, so the J call may be wrong. This CDR3 contains 14 residues. The V gene's germline CDR1 is SGHRS and CDR2 YFSETQ. DNA of the CDR3: TGCGCCAGCAGGGGCTTTGGGGACTCCTACGAGCAGTACTTC. This translates into CASRGFGDSYEQYF.

CDR3 DNA: TGTGCCAGCGAGTCGACAGGGGTGGGAGGCTACACCTTC. Its translation is CASESTGVGGYTF. The chain recombines TRBV12-3 or TRBV12-4 with TRBJ1-2; 8 nucleotides line up with TRBD1. The V segment lost 8 bases and the J segment 8 bases; nucleotides outside the gene matches: 10. The CDR3 has 13 residues.

This sequence joins TRBV10-3 and TRBJ1-2, with TRBD1 as a possible D gene (5 bases). This CDR3 has 17 amino acids. Trimming took off 3 bases at V and 6 bases at J, with 23 bases between the two ends. CDR1 is ENHRY, CDR2 SYGVKD, per germline. The CDR3 protein is CAISDHTLTVAFHGYTF. The DNA for the CDR3 is TGTGCCATCAGTGACCACACACTGACAGTAGCGTTTCATGGCTACACCTTC.

The chain employs TRBV13 and TRBJ2-1; the D gene is possibly TRBD1 (5 bases). The CDR3 extends over 13 amino acids. Deletions cut 0 bases from V and 8 bases from J, with 8 bases between. From germline, CDR1 is PRHDT and CDR2 FYEKMQ (reference sequence). CDR3 region: CASSLGLTDEQFF. For the CDR3, the DNA is TGTGCCAGCAGCTTAGGCCTGACAGATGAGCAGTTCTTC.

This clonotype was counted ten times or more. This chain links TRBV7-9 with TRBJ2-1, with D uncertain. V was pared by 3 bases and J by 7 bases, with 7 bases between. Germline V CDR1 and CDR2: SEHNR, FQNEAQ (reference sequence). This CDR3 contains 12 residues. The CDR3 is CASSFSWNEQFF. For the CDR3, the DNA is TGTGCCAGCAGCTTTTCCTGGAATGAGCAGTTCTTC.

V is TRBV29-1 and J is TRBJ2-7, with 9 bases lining up with TRBD2. The CDR3 spans 16 residues. Germline trimming cut 5 bases from V and 3 bases from J; bases unmatched to any gene: 14. CDR1 is SQVTM, CDR2 ANQGSEA, per germline. The CDR3 here is CSVLGEGLAGNYEQYF. The CDR3 DNA sequence: TGCAGCGTTCTGGGAGAGGGCCTAGCGGGAAACTACGAGCAGTACTTC.

This clonotype has only a few counts. The rearrangement joins TRBV3-1 to TRBJ1-6; perhaps TRBD1 as D (5 bases). Per the germline V gene, CDR1 is LGHDT and CDR2 is YNNKEL (reference sequence). V lost 4 bases and J 8 bases, leaving 12 bases between the germline ends. This CDR3 contains 14 residues. The CDR3, as DNA: TGTGCCAGCAGCCTGACCCTGGGGGATTCACCCCTCCACTTT. It codes for CASSLTLGDSPLHF. Full variable domain (outside the CDR3, taken from reference TRBV3-1 and TRBJ1-6): DTAVSQTPKYLVTQMGNDKSIKCEQNLGHDTMYWYKQDSKKFLKIMFSYNNKELIINETVPNRFSPKSPDKAHLNLHINSLELGDSAVYFCASSLTLGDSPLHFGNGTRLTVT.

The V and J genes are TRBV14 and TRBJ1-2; 7 bases agree with TRBD1. Looked up from germline, CDR1 is SGHDN and CDR2 is FVKESK. V was pared by 4 bases and J by 7 bases, with 6 bases of the junction left unmatched. The CDR3 runs 13 residues. This CDR3 is CASSRGTESGYTF. DNA of the CDR3: TGTGCCAGCAGCCGTGGGACAGAATCTGGCTACACCTTC.

The sample holds a few counts of this clonotype. The V and J genes are TRBV28 and TRBJ2-3; the D gene is possibly TRBD2 (5 bases). The ends were cut back, 2 bases at V and 9 bases at J, with 15 bases in the middle. This CDR3 contains 14 residues. The germline gives CDR1 MDHEN, CDR2 SYDVKM. In nucleotides, the CDR3 is TGTGCCAGCAGTTTAGACCCGACCCGGGGAACGCAGTATTTT. Protein product: CASSLDPTRGTQYF.

The V gene is TRBV7-9, the J gene TRBJ2-7; D unclear. Between the trimmed V and J ends, which lost 1 base and 7 bases, there was a span of 20 bases. Germline assignment: CDR1 SEHNR and CDR2 FQNEAQ (reference sequence). This CDR3 region has 16 residues. CDR3 sequence reads: CASSLGLGGGAGEQYF. For the CDR3, the DNA is TGTGCCAGCAGCTTAGGTCTTGGCGGTGGAGCTGGTGAGCAGTACTTC. Filled out from reference TRBV7-9 and TRBJ2-7, the complete variable domain reads DTGVSQNPRHKITKRGQNVTFRCDPISEHNRLYWYRQTLGQGPEFLTYFQNEAQLEKSRLLSDRFSAERPKGSFSTLEIQRTEQGDSAMYLCASSLGLGGGAGEQYFGPGTRLTVT.

The table lists this clonotype with a few counts. This rearrangement joins TRBV10-2 to TRBJ2-5; D not certain. The last part of the DNA fits TRBJ2-7 better; the J call may be wrong. This CDR3 is built from 12 residues. In germline, CDR1 is WSHSY, CDR2 SAAADI. As DNA, the CDR3 is TGCGCCAGCAGCGAATTAGGTTACGAGCAGTACTTC. Encoded protein: CASSELGYEQYF.

This clonotype was seen only a few times. The rearrangement links TRBV27 to TRBJ2-7; D may be TRBD1 (5 bases). Looked up from germline, CDR1 is MNHEY and CDR2 is SMNVEV (reference sequence). V lost 5 bases and J lost 4, with 15 bases in between. The CDR3 extends over 14 amino acids. CDR3 amino acids: CASSQGKDLYEQYV. The CDR3 region has the DNA TGTGCCAGCAGTCAGGGTAAGGATTTATACGAGCAGTACGTC.

The rearrangement joins TRBV7-9 to TRBJ1-1; 7 bases match TRBD1. The germline CDR1 and CDR2 sequences are SEHNR and FQNEAQ (reference sequence). V dropped 6 bases and J dropped 4; count of bases not matched to a gene: 8. This CDR3 comprises 14 residues. CDR3: CASSEQGGSTEAFF. DNA for the CDR3: TGTGCCAGCAGTGAGCAGGGGGGCAGCACTGAAGCTTTCTTT.

The J gene is TRBJ2-1, the V gene TRBV20-1; 10 bases line up with TRBD1. There are 12 residues in the CDR3. The germline gives CDR1 DFQATT, CDR2 SNEGSKA (reference sequence). Trimming at V came to 6 bases and at J to 7 bases, leaving 3 bases not matched to a gene. CDR3 nucleotide sequence: TGCAGTGCACCGGACAGGGGGAATGAGCAGTTCTTC. It is translated as CSAPDRGNEQFF.

The J gene is TRBJ2-1, the V gene TRBV20-1; 9 bases are a match to TRBD2. The better agreement between TRBJ2-5 and the DNA end casts doubt on the J call. Germline assignment: CDR1 DFQATT and CDR2 SNEGSKA (reference sequence). The CDR3 sequence is 18 residues long. DNA of the CDR3: TGCAGTGCTAGGGCTCCGTTAGCGGGGGCTGGCCCTCCGGAGACCCAGTACTTC. Translation gives CSARAPLAGAGPPETQYF.

Only a few counts were recorded for this clonotype. This chain joins TRBV12-3 or TRBV12-4 and TRBJ2-2; D is undetermined. There are 13 residues in the CDR3. As DNA, the CDR3 is TGTGTAGTGTCCAAAAGGAACACCGGGGAGCTGTTTTTT. Translated: CVVSKRNTGELFF.

This clonotype was recorded a few times. The CDR3 DNA sequence: TGTGCCAGCAGTGCCCGACAGGTCCGCCAGGGGTATGGCTACACCTTC. It codes for CASSARQVRQGYGYTF. This chain links TRBV12-3 or TRBV12-4 with TRBJ1-2, with TRBD1 as a possible D gene (6 bases). The length of the CDR3 is 16 residues. Trimming cost V 5 bases and J 5 bases, with 21 bases left between them.

This clonotype was seen a handful of times. CDR3 sequence: CASSLAQLNTEAFF. Written as DNA, the CDR3 is TGTGCCAGCAGCTTGGCCCAGCTGAACACTGAAGCTTTCTTT. The gene calls are TRBV5-6 and TRBJ1-1; no reliable D call. The ends were cut back, 0 bases at V and 0 bases at J, with 6 bases in the middle. CDR1 and CDR2 from the germline V gene are SGHDT and YYEEEE. This CDR3 contains 14 residues.

V is TRBV4-3 and J is TRBJ1-4; D remains unclear. This CDR3 contains 15 residues. Trimming shortened V by 1 base and J by 10 bases, and 16 bases separated the two germline ends. The germline V gene encodes CDR1 LGHNA and CDR2 YSLEER. CDR3 nucleotide sequence: TGCGCCAGCAGCCAAGTGCGGGATGTCGGTGGAAAACTGTTTTTT. This encodes CASSQVRDVGGKLFF.

This chain joins TRBV29-1 and TRBJ2-3, with D uncertain. Per germline, CDR1 SQVTM and CDR2 ANQGSEA. V gave up 4 bases and J gave up 5 bases, with 7 bases separating them. The CDR3 totals 11 residues. CDR3 sequence (DNA): TGCAGCGTTGCAGTGCGAGATACGCAGTATTTT. Amino acid sequence: CSVAVRDTQYF.

This clonotype was detected only a few times. The chain carries TRBV3-1 and TRBJ1-1; D remains ambiguous. V gave up 4 bases and J gave up 4 bases, with 10 bases separating them. This CDR3 contains 13 residues. Germline values: CDR1 LGHDT, CDR2 YNNKEL (reference sequence). The CDR3, as DNA: TGTGCCAGCAGCCTCCACGAGGGCACTGAAGCTTTCTTT. This gives the protein CASSLHEGTEAFF.

In this sample, this clonotype turned up many times. CDR3 bases: TGTGCCAGCACCTCACTAGCGGGGGCCTCCTACGAGCAGTACTTC. The encoded protein is CASTSLAGASYEQYF. The chain joins TRBV12-3 or TRBV12-4 to TRBJ2-7; 11 bases match TRBD2. The length of the CDR3 is 15 residues. The V segment lost 7 bases and the J segment 0 bases; nucleotides outside the gene matches: 5.

This clonotype came up once. This chain connects TRBV4-3 to TRBJ2-2; a possible D gene is TRBD2 (5 bases). Germline lookup yields CDR1 LGHNA and CDR2 YSLEER. V dropped 0 bases and J dropped 1 base, with 12 bases sitting between them. CDR3 length equals 17 residues. The CDR3 bases are TGCGCCAGCAGCCAAGAAAAGCTAGCCCAGAACACCGGGGAGCTGTTTTTT. It is translated as CASSQEKLAQNTGELFF.

The chain carries TRBV15 and TRBJ2-3; D is tentatively TRBD1 or TRBD2 (6 bases each). CDR3 length: 14 residues. Germline V gene sequence: CDR1 LNHNV, CDR2 YYDKDF (reference sequence). Between the trimmed V and J ends, which lost 0 bases and 6 bases, there was a span of 10 bases. The CDR3: CATSRDRGRDTQYF. The CDR3 DNA follows: TGTGCCACCAGCAGAGATCGGGGGCGGGATACGCAGTATTTT.

The chain recombines TRBV14 with TRBJ2-2, with D possibly called TRBD1 or TRBD2 (5 bases each). The CDR3 totals 16 residues. The germline V gene encodes CDR1 SGHDN and CDR2 FVKESK. V lost 4 bases and J 6 bases, leaving 18 bases between the germline ends. CDR3 bases: TGTGCCAGCAGCCTACTCGGGACCGCCGGGGCCGGGGAGCTGTTTTTT. Amino acid sequence: CASSLLGTAGAGELFF.

This clonotype was seen more than once but under ten times. The chain joins TRBV7-2 to TRBJ2-3, with TRBD2 matching 15 bases. Germline trimming cut 4 bases from V and 6 bases from J; bases unmatched to any gene: 5. The CDR3 has 16 residues. Per germline, CDR1 SGHTA and CDR2 FQGNSA. The CDR3 here is CASSSRTSGRVDTQYF. CDR3 in DNA: TGTGCCAGCAGCTCAAGGACTAGCGGGAGGGTGGATACGCAGTATTTT.